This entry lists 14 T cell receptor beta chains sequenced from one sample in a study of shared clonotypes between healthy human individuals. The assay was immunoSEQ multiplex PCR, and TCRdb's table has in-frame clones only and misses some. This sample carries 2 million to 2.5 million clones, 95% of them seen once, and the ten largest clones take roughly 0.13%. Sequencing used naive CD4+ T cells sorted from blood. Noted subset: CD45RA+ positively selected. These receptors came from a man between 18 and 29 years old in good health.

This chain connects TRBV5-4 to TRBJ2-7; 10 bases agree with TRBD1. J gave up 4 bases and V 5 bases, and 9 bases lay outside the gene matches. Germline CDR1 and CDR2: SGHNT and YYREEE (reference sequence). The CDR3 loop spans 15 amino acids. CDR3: CASSSGQGVSYEQYF. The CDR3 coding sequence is TGTGCCAGCAGTTCCGGACAGGGGGTGTCGTACGAGCAGTACTTC.

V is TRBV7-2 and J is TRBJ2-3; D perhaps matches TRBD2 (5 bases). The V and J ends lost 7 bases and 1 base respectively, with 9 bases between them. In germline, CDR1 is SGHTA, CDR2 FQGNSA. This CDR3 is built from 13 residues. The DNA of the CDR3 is TGTGCCAGCAACCCCGGGGGCACAGATACGCAGTATTTT. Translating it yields CASNPGGTDTQYF.

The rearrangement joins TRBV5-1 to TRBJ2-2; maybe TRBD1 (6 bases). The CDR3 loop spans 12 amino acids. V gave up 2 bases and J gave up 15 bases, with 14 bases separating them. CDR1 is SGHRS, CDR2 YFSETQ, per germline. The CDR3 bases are TGCGCCAGCAGCTTCCCTGATGGGACAATGTTTTTT. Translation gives CASSFPDGTMFF.

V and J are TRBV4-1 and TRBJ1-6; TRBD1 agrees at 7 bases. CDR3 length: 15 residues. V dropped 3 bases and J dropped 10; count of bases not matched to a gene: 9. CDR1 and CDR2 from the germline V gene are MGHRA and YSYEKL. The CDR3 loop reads CASSQETGSLSPLHF. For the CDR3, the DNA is TGCGCCAGCAGCCAGGAGACAGGGTCCTTATCACCCCTCCACTTT.

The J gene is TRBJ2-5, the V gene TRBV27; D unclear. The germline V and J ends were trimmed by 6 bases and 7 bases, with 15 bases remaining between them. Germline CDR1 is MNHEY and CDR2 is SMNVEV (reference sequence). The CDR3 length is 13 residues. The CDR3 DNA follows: TGTGCCAGCAGAGACACGGGTCGCGTGACCCAGTACTTC. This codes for CASRDTGRVTQYF.

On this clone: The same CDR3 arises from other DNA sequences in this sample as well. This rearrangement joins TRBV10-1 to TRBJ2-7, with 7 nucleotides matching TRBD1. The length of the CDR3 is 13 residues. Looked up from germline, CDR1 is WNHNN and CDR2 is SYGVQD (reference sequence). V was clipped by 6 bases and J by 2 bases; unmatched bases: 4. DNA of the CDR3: TGCGCCAGCAGCCGGGACAGAGCCTACGAGCAGTACTTC. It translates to CASSRDRAYEQYF.

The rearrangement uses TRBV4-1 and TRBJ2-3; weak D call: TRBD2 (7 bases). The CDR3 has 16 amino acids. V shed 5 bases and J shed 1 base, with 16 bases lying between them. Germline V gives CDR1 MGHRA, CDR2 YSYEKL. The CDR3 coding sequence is TGCGCCAGCAGCTTGGGGGGGCCCCTCCGCACAGATACGCAGTATTTT. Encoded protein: CASSLGGPLRTDTQYF.

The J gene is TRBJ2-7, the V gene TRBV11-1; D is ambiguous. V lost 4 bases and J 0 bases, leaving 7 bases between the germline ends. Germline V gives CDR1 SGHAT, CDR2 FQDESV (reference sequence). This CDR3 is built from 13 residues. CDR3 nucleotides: TGTGCCAGCAGCTCGAGAAACTCCTACGAGCAGTACTTC. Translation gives CASSSRNSYEQYF. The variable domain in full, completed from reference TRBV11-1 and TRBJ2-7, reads EAEVAQSPRYKITEKSQAVAFWCDPISGHATLYWYRQILGQGPELLVQFQDESVVDDSQLPKDRFSAERLKGVDSTLKIQPAELGDSAMYLCASSSRNSYEQYFGPGTRLTVT.

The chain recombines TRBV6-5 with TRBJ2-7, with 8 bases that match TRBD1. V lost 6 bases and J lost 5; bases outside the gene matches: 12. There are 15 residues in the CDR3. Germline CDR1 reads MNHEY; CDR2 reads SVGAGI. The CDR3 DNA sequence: TGTGCCAGCAGACCCTCTTGGCAGGGGGCGAACGAGCAGTACTTC. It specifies CASRPSWQGANEQYF.

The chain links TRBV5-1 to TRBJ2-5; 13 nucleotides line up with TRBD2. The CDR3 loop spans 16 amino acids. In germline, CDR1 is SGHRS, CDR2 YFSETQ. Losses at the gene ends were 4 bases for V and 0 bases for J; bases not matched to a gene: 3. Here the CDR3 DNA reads TGCGCCAGCAGCACAACTAGCGGGAGGGACCAAGAGACCCAGTACTTC. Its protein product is CASSTTSGRDQETQYF.

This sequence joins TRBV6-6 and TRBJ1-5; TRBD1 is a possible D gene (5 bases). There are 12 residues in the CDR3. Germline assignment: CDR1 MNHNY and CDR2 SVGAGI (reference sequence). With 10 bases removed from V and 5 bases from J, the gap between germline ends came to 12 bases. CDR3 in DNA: TGTGCCACCCGGGACGGAGATCAGCCCCAGCATTTT. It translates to CATRDGDQPQHF.

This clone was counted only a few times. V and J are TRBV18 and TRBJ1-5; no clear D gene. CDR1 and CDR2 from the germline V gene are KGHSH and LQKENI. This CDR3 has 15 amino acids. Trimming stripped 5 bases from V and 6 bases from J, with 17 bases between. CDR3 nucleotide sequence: TGTGCCAGCTCATTCGTCGACATGGGAGGTCAGCCCCAGCATTTT. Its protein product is CASSFVDMGGQPQHF.

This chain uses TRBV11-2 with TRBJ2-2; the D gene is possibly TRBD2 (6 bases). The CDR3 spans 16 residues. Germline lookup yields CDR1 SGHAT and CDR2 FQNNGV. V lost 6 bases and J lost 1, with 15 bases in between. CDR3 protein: CASSVGGAKNTGELFF. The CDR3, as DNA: TGTGCCAGCAGTGTGGGCGGGGCCAAGAACACCGGGGAGCTGTTTTTT. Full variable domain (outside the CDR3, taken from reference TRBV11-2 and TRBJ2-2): EAGVAQSPRYKIIEKRQSVAFWCNPISGHATLYWYQQILGQGPKLLIQFQNNGVVDDSQLPKDRFSAERLKGVDSTLKIQPAKLEDSAVYLCASSVGGAKNTGELFFGEGSRLTVL.

The CDR3 loop reads CASSFRQGAPEAFF. In DNA form, the CDR3 reads TGCGCCAGCAGCTTTCGACAGGGAGCCCCTGAAGCTTTCTTT. The chain carries TRBV5-1 and TRBJ1-1, with 7 bases that match TRBD1. The germline V gene has CDR1 SGHRS and CDR2 YFSETQ. V was pared by 2 bases and J by 6 bases, with 7 bases of the junction left unmatched. The CDR3 length is 14 residues.